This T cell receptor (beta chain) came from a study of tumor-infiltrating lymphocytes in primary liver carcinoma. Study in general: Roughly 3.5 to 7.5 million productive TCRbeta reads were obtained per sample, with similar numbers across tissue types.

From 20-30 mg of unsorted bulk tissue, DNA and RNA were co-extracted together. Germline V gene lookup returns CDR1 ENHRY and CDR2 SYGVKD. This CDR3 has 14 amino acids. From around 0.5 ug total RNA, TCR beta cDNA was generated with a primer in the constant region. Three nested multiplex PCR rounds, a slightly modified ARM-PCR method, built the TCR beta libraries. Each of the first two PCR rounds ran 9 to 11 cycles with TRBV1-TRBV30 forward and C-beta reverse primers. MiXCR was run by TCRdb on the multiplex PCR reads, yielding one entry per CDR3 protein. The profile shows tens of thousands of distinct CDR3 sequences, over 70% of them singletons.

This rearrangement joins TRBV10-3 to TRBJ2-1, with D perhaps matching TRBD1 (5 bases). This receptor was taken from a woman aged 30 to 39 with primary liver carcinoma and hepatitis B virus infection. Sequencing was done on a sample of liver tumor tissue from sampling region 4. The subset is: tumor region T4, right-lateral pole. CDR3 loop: CTISPTATRDEQFF. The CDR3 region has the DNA TGTACTATCAGTCCCACGGCGACCAGGGATGAGCAGTTCTTC.